A selection of T cell receptor beta chains follows, all from one sample in a study of tumor-infiltrating lymphocytes in primary liver carcinoma. TCRdb recomputed calls from the multiplex PCR reads with MiXCR, one row per CDR3 protein. Among 250,000 to 400,000 distinct CDR3 sequences listed, over 55% were seen once. Input material: peripheral blood. These receptors originate from a man aged 35 to 55 with primary liver carcinoma and hepatitis B virus infection. Each CDR3 is given with its conserved first and last residue. D genes are given only for firm matches. Not all rows give a size; the values are once, few, many and, for expanded clones, a class.

j_call,d_call,clone_size,v_call,cdr3_aa,cdr3_nt
TRBJ1-4,NA,NA,TRBV6-1,CASSEVSATNEKLIF,TGTGCCAGCAGTGAAGTTTCAGCAACTAATGAAAAACTGATTTTT
TRBJ2-1,NA,many,TRBV12-3/TRBV12-4,CASSRLSNEQFF,TGTGCCAGCAGTCGTTTGAGCAATGAGCAGTTCTTC
TRBJ2-3,TRBD2,many,TRBV6-2/TRBV6-3,CASSYSTAGSSTDTQYF,TGTGCCAGCAGTTACTCGACAGCGGGATCTAGCACAGATACGCAGTATTTT
TRBJ1-1,NA,NA,TRBV7-9,CASSQSNTEAFF,TGTGCCAGCAGTCAGAGTAACACTGAAGCTTTCTTT
TRBJ1-1,NA,NA,TRBV29-1,CSVEDNRVATEAFF,TGCAGCGTTGAGGATAACAGGGTAGCCACTGAAGCTTTCTTT
TRBJ2-7,NA,NA,TRBV7-8,CASSLAGHPSSYEQYF,TGTGCCAGCAGCTTAGCGGGACACCCGAGCTCCTACGAGCAGTACTTC
TRBJ2-1,TRBD2,few,TRBV6-5,CASSYWAGEASEQFF,TGTGCCAGCAGTTACTGGGCGGGAGAAGCGAGTGAGCAGTTCTTC
TRBJ2-1,NA,NA,TRBV24-1,CPTRGGMSYNERFF,TGTCCCACCAGGGGGGGGATGAGCTACAATGAGCGGTTCTTC
TRBJ2-6,NA,NA,TRBV10-3,CTISALRGAGANVLTF,TGCACCATCAGTGCCCTCAGGGGCGCTGGGGCCAACGTCCTGACTTTC
TRBJ2-3,NA,NA,TRBV11-1,CGSSLGWDTQYF,TGTGGCAGCAGTCTCGGGTGGGATACACAGTATTTT
TRBJ2-3,NA,NA,TRBV30,CAWGGKGTDTQYF,TGTGCCTGGGGGGGAAAGGGCACAGATACGCAGTATTTT
TRBJ2-7,NA,many,TRBV6-1,CAMPTYRLESEQYF,TGTGCCATGCCCACCTACCGTTTAGAGTCCGAGCAGTACTTC
TRBJ2-5,TRBD1,many,TRBV12-3/TRBV12-4,CASSSWDRETQYF,TGTGCCAGCAGTTCCTGGGACAGGGAGACCCAGTACTTC
TRBJ2-5,NA,NA,TRBV5-6,CASSLFTPAVYNETQYF,TGTGCCAGCAGCTTGTTCACACCAGCGGTGTACAACGAGACCCAGTACTTC
TRBJ1-1,NA,NA,TRBV4-3,CASSTNQRGVEAFF,TGTGCCAGCAGCACAAACCAGAGAGGTGTTGAAGCTTTCTTT
TRBJ1-2,TRBD1,few,TRBV5-6,CASSLKRQGTMRGYTF,TGTGCCAGCAGCTTGAAGCGACAGGGGACTATGCGGGGCTACACCTTC
TRBJ2-1,TRBD1,NA,TRBV6-1,CASRRTGSYNEQFF,TGTGCCAGCAGACGGACAGGGTCCTACAATGAGCAGTTCTTC
TRBJ1-1,NA,NA,TRBV4-1,CASSWEGRATRRAFF,TGCGCCAGCAGCTGGGAGGGCAGGGCGACGCGGAGAGCTTTCTTT
TRBJ1-1,NA,NA,TRBV6-1,CASSELGPTEAFF,TGTGCCAGCAGTGAGTTGGGCCCCACTGAAGCTTTCTTT
TRBJ2-7,NA,NA,TRBV6-8,CATARHIAYEQYF,TGTGCCACAGCACGTCACATCGCCTACGAGCAGTACTTC
TRBJ2-1,NA,many,TRBV29-1,CSVNGGGEQFF,TGCAGCGTTAACGGAGGAGGTGAGCAGTTCTTC
TRBJ1-6,TRBD1,NA,TRBV5-1,CASSLDPPGQGNSPLHF,TGCGCCAGCAGCTTGGATCCACCGGGACAGGGGAATTCACCCCTCCACTTT
TRBJ2-7,NA,many,TRBV5-6,CASSLEGSNIGVQYF,TGTGCCAGCAGCTTGGAGGGCAGTAATATTGGCGTGCAGTACTTC
TRBJ2-3,TRBD2,NA,TRBV13,CACSVTSGRMADTQYF,TGCGCCTGCAGCGTGACTAGCGGGAGAATGGCAGATACGCAGTATTTT
TRBJ2-7,TRBD2,few,TRBV5-7,CASSLMAGGVREQYF,TGTGCCAGCAGCTTGATGGCGGGAGGAGTGCGGGAGCAGTACTTC
TRBJ2-7,NA,many,TRBV12-3/TRBV12-4,CASSMLYEQYF,TGTGCCAGCAGCATGCTCTACGAGCAGTACTTC
TRBJ1-1,NA,few,TRBV12-3/TRBV12-4,CASSLGGVTEAFF,TGTGCCAGCAGTTTAGGGGGTGTCACTGAAGCTTTCTTT
TRBJ1-1,NA,NA,TRBV6-1,CASSDSLNTEAFF,TGTGCCAGCAGTGACAGCTTGAACACTGAAGCTTTCTTT
TRBJ2-1,NA,many,TRBV11-2,CASSPEMEGGEQFF,TGTGCCAGCAGCCCGGAGATGGAGGGGGGTGAGCAGTTCTTC
TRBJ1-5,TRBD1,few,TRBV6-1,CASSTTGLEQPQHF,TGTGCCAGCAGTACGACAGGGCTTGAACAGCCCCAGCATTTT
TRBJ2-1,NA,NA,TRBV5-4,CASSLANSRNHNEQFF,TGTGCCAGCAGTTTGGCCAATAGCAGAAACCACAATGAGCAGTTCTTC
TRBJ1-2,TRBD1,NA,TRBV28,CASSGQGSLCYTF,TGTGCCAGCAGTGGACAGGGCTCTTTATGCTACACCTTC
TRBJ2-2,NA,few,TRBV18,CASSPSVGELFF,TGTGCCAGCTCACCATCGGTGGGGGAGCTGTTTTTT
TRBJ2-7,TRBD1,NA,TRBV11-1,CANSQDREEQCF,TGTGCCAACAGCCAGGACAGGGAGGAGCAGTGCTTC
TRBJ2-1,TRBD1,many,TRBV4-3,CASSQGRTGGEQFF,TGCGCCAGCAGCCAAGGGCGGACAGGGGGTGAGCAGTTCTTC
TRBJ2-7,TRBD1,NA,TRBV29-1,CSVTIRGQGGDEQYF,TGCAGCGTTACCATCCGGGGACAGGGGGGAGACGAGCAGTATTTC
TRBJ2-7,TRBD2,NA,TRBV11-2,CASSFRGTVGRTSDISYEQYF,TGTGCCAGCAGCTTTAGGGGGACAGTCGGGAGGACTAGCGACATATCCTACGAGCAGTACTTC
TRBJ2-1,TRBD2,NA,TRBV28,CASSITGGRTYNEQFF,TGTGCCAGCAGCATAACGGGAGGGAGGACCTACAATGAGCAGTTCTTC
TRBJ1-4,NA,NA,TRBV6-1,CASREKEIWEKLFF,TGTGCCAGCAGGGAAAAAGAAATTTGGGAAAAACTGTTTTTT
TRBJ2-5,NA,medium-sized,TRBV11-2,CASSSIQAETQYF,TGTGCCAGCAGCTCAATACAGGCCGAGACCCAGTACTTC
TRBJ2-1,TRBD1,NA,TRBV6-1,CASSQTGGLIHEEFF,TGTGCCAGCAGCCAGACAGGGGGATTAATCCATGAGGAGTTCTTC
TRBJ2-7,TRBD1,NA,TRBV5-1,CAGSTQITGEKGEQYF,TGCGCCGGCAGCACACAGATAACAGGGGAGAAGGGCGAGCAGTACTTC
TRBJ2-1,TRBD1,few,TRBV28,CASSLWGQGTYNEQFF,TGTGCCAGCAGTTTATGGGGACAGGGTACCTACAATGAGCAGTTCTTC
TRBJ1-5,NA,NA,TRBV11-2,CASSPDGYSNQHQHF,TGTGCCAGCAGTCCGGATGGATATAGCAATCAGCACCAGCATTTT
TRBJ2-7,NA,NA,TRBV29-1,CSVTGGGTCEQYF,TGCAGCGTGACCGGAGGTGGTACCTGCGAACAGTACTTC
TRBJ2-1,NA,NA,TRBV5-1,CASSLDRASEHSF,TGCGCCAGCAGCTTGGACAGAGCTAGCGAGCACTCCTTC
TRBJ2-4,NA,NA,TRBV29-1,CTVIHGRGIQYF,TGCACCGTAATTCACGGGCGGGGCATTCAATACTTC
TRBJ1-5,TRBD1,few,TRBV7-9,CASSDGTGDNQPQHF,TGTGCCAGCAGCGACGGGACAGGGGACAATCAGCCCCAGCATTTT
TRBJ1-4,NA,NA,TRBV6-1,CVSRELGDEKLFF,TGTGTCAGTAGGGAATTGGGAGATGAAAAACTGTTTTTT
TRBJ2-5,TRBD1,NA,TRBV11-2,CASSTGQGTGETQYF,TGTGCCAGCAGCACCGGACAGGGGACGGGAGAAACCCAGTACTTC
TRBJ1-4,NA,few,TRBV5-4,CASSLGGDSATNEKLFF,TGTGCCAGCAGCTTGGGAGGGGACTCTGCAACTAATGAAAAACTGTTTTTT
TRBJ2-1,NA,few,TRBV10-2,CASSETAASYNEQCF,TGCGCCAGCAGTGAGACGGCTGCCTCCTACAATGAGCAGTGCTTC
TRBJ2-5,NA,few,TRBV24-1,CATSGREGGETQYF,TGTGCCACCAGTGGTAGAGAGGGCGGAGAGACCCAGTACTTC
TRBJ2-3,NA,NA,TRBV5-4,CASSLARATDTQYF,TGTGCCAGCAGCTTGGCCCGGGCTACAGATACGCAGTATTTT